These 8 T cell receptor beta chains were sequenced from one sample in a study of response to subunit inactivated influenza vaccine. TCRdb re-called the RT-PCR reads with MiXCR, one entry per CDR3 protein. The data show over 650,000 distinct CDR3 sequences, approximately 18% seen once. Sequencing was performed on PBMCs from blood, taken 5 to 6 days after vaccination. These receptors were taken from a man aged 50-59 years who received an inactivated influenza vaccine.

J is TRBJ2-7 and V is TRBV5-1, with 8 positions matching TRBD2. This CDR3 has 14 amino acids. The germline gives CDR1 SGHRS, CDR2 YFSETQ. The V and J ends lost 7 bases and 5 bases, in that order; junction bases with no gene match: 11. In DNA form, the CDR3 reads TGCGCCAGCCGGCAGGCGGGGGGCCCCCACGAGCAGTACTTC. This gives the protein CASRQAGGPHEQYF.

The V gene is TRBV20-1, the J gene TRBJ2-5; TRBD2 agrees at 11 bases. Per germline, CDR1 DFQATT and CDR2 SNEGSKA (reference sequence). This CDR3 has 16 residues. V shed 3 bases and J 0 bases; nucleotides not matched to a gene: 6. The CDR3 DNA reads TGCAGTGCTAGGGAGCGACTAGCGGGGAACCAAGAGACCCAGTACTTC. It encodes CSARERLAGNQETQYF.

The V and J genes are TRBV27 and TRBJ2-7, with D perhaps matching TRBD1 (6 bases). V lost 5 bases to trimming and J lost 2 bases, with 19 bases between them. The germline CDR1 and CDR2 sequences are MNHEY and SMNVEV (reference sequence). CDR3 size: 16 residues. The CDR3 coding sequence is TGTGCCAGCAGTCCTGATCGGGACACATTAACCTACGAGCAGTACTTC. Amino acids: CASSPDRDTLTYEQYF.

In this sample, this clonotype turned up once. The rearrangement uses TRBV28 and TRBJ2-2; the match to TRBD1 covers 9 bases. The V gene's germline CDR1 is MDHEN and CDR2 SYDVKM. With 6 bases clipped from V and 4 bases from J, the junction kept 6 bases outside the gene matches. This CDR3 region has 15 residues. CDR3 protein: CASSRDRDSTGELFF. The CDR3 DNA reads TGTGCCAGCAGCCGGGACAGGGACAGCACCGGGGAGCTGTTTTTT.

The chain has TRBV6-2 or TRBV6-3 and TRBJ2-5, with a weak D call TRBD2 (7 bases). V gave up 6 bases and J gave up 0 bases, with 26 bases separating them. Germline-derived CDR1 and CDR2 are MNHEY and SVGEGT. This CDR3 is built from 19 residues. This CDR3 reads CASSPRGTPGDPYQETQYF. In DNA form, the CDR3 reads TGTGCCAGCAGCCCGCGGGGGACACCGGGCGACCCGTACCAAGAGACCCAGTACTTC.

This clonotype was recorded a few times. The V call is TRBV7-6, the J call TRBJ1-1; TRBD1 is a possible D gene (5 bases). This CDR3 is 12 amino acids long. CDR1 and CDR2 (germline): SGHVS, FNYEAQ. Trimming shortened V by 4 bases and J by 7 bases, and 10 bases separated the two germline ends. The CDR3 sequence is CASSSTGLEAFF. The CDR3 coding sequence is TGTGCCAGCAGCTCGACGGGGCTTGAAGCTTTCTTT.

This clonotype occurred a few times. The chain links TRBV6-2 or TRBV6-3 to TRBJ1-5; D unresolved. CDR3 length equals 13 residues. The V end lost 7 bases, the J end lost 15 bases, and 22 bases lay between the germline ends. Looked up from germline, CDR1 is MNHEY and CDR2 is SVGEGT. The CDR3 region is CASTPSGLQPLHF. The DNA for the CDR3 is TGTGCCAGCACTCCTTCTGGGCTCCAGCCATTGCATTTT.

This clonotype was observed a handful of times. The genes are TRBV6-2 or TRBV6-3 and TRBJ2-7; D unresolved. The CDR3 consists of 12 residues. V dropped 0 bases and J dropped 10 bases, with 10 bases sitting between them. Germline V gene lookup returns CDR1 MNHEY and CDR2 SVGEGT. In nucleotides, the CDR3 is TGTGCCAGCAGTTACTCGATCGGGTTACAGTACTTC. Translation: CASSYSIGLQYF.